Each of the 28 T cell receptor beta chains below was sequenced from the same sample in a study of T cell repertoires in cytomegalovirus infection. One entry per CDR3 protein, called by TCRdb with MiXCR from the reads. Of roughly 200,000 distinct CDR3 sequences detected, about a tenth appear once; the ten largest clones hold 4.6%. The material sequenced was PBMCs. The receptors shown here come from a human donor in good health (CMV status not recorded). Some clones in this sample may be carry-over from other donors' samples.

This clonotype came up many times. This CDR3 is CASSLHGAETQYF. CDR3 sequence (DNA): TGTGCCAGCAGCTTACATGGCGCGGAGACCCAGTACTTC. V is TRBV7-9 and J is TRBJ2-5; D is unclear. The CDR3 sequence is 13 residues long. From germline, CDR1 is SEHNR and CDR2 FQNEAQ (reference sequence). Trimming stripped 2 bases from V and 5 bases from J, with 9 bases between.

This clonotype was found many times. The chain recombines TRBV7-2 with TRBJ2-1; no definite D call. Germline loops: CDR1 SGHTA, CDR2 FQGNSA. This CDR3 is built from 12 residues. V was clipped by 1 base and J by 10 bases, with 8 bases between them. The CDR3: CASSLVGGEQFF. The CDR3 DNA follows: TGTGCCAGCAGCTTAGTTGGTGGGGAGCAGTTCTTC.

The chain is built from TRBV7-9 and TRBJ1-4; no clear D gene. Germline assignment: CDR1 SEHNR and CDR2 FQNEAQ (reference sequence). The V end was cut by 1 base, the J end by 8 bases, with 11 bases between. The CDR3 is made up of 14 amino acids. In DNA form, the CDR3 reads TGTGCCAGCAGCTTAGGACTGGGAGGGGAAAAACTGTTTTTT. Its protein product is CASSLGLGGEKLFF. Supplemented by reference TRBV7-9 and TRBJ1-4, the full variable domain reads DTGVSQNPRHKITKRGQNVTFRCDPISEHNRLYWYRQTLGQGPEFLTYFQNEAQLEKSRLLSDRFSAERPKGSFSTLEIQRTEQGDSAMYLCASSLGLGGEKLFFGSGTQLSVL.

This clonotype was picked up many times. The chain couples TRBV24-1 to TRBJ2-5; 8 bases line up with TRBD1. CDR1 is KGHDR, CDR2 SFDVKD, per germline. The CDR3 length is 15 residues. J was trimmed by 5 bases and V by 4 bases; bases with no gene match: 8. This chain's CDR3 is CATSDHGQGAETQYF. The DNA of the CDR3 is TGTGCCACCAGTGACCATGGACAGGGTGCGGAGACCCAGTACTTC.

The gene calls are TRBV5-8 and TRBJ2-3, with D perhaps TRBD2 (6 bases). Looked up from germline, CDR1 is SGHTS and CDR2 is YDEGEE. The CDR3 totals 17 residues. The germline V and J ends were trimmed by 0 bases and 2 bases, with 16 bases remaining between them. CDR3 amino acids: CASSLGGVTSFTDTQYF. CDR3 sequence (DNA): TGTGCCAGCAGCTTGGGTGGGGTGACTAGTTTCACAGATACGCAGTATTTT.

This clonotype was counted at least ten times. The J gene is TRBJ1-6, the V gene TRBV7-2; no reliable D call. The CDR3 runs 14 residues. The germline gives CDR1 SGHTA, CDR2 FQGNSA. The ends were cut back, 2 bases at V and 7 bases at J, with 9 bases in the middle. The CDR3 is CASSLSGENSPLHF. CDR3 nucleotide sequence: TGTGCCAGCAGCTTATCAGGAGAAAATTCACCCCTCCACTTT.

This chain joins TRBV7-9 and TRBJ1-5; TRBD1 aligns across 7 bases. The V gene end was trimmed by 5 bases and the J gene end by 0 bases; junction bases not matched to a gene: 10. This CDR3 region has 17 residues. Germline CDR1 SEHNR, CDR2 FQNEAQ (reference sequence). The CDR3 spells CASSRIQGTGSNQPQHF. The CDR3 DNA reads TGTGCCAGCAGCCGCATACAGGGGACGGGTAGCAATCAGCCCCAGCATTTT.

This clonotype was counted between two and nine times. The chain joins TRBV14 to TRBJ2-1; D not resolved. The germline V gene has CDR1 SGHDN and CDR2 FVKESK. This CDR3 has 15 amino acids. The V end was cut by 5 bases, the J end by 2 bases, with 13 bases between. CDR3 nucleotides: TGTGCCAGCAGCTCACCCCAGGATGCCTACAATGAGCAGTTCTTC. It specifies CASSSPQDAYNEQFF. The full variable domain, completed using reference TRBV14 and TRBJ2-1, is EAGVTQFPSHSVIEKGQTVTLRCDPISGHDNLYWYRRVMGKEIKFLLHFVKESKQDESGMPNNRFLAERTGGTYSTLKVQPAELEDSGVYFCASSSPQDAYNEQFFGPGTRLTVL.

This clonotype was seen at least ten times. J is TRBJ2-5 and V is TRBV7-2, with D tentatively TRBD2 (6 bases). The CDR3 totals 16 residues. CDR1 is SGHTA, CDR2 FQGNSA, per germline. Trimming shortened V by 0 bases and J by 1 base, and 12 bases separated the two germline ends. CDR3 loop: CASSLAWSSGQETQYF. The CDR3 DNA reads TGTGCCAGCAGCTTAGCGTGGAGTAGCGGCCAAGAGACCCAGTACTTC. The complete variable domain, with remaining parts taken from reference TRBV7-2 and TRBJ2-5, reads GAGVSQSPSNKVTEKGKDVELRCDPISGHTALYWYRQSLGQGLEFLIYFQGNSAPDKSGLPSDRFSAERTGGSVSTLTIQRTQQEDSAVYLCASSLAWSSGQETQYFGPGTRLLVL.

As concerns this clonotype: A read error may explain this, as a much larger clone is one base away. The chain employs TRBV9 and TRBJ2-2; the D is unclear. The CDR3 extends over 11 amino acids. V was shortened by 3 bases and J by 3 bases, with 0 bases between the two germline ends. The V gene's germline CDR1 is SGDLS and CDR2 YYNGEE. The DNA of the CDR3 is TGTGCCAGCAGCGACACCGGGGAGCTGTTTTTT. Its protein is CASSDTGELFF.

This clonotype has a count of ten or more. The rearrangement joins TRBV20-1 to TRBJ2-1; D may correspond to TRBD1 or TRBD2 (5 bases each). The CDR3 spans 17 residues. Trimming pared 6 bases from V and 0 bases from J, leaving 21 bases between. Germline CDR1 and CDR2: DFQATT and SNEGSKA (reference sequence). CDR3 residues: CSATDYGTPSSYNEQFF. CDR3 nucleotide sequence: TGCAGTGCAACAGACTACGGGACGCCAAGCTCCTACAATGAGCAGTTCTTC.

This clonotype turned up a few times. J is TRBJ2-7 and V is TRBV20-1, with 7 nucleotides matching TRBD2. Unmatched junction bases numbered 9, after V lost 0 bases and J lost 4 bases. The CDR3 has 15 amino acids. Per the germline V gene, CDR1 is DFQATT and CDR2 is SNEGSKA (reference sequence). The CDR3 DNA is TGCAGTGCTAGAGAGCTTGGCGGGAGTGGGTACGAGCAGTACTTC. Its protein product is CSARELGGSGYEQYF.

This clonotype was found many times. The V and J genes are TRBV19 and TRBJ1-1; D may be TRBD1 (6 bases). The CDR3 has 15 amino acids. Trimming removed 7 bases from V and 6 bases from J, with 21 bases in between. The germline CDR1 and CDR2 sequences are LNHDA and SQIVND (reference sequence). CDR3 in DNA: TGTGCCAGTATTACCCACCAACTGGGACACCCTGAAGCTTTCTTT. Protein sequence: CASITHQLGHPEAFF. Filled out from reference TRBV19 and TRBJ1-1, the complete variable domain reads DGGITQSPKYLFRKEGQNVTLSCEQNLNHDAMYWYRQDPGQGLRLIYYSQIVNDFQKGDIAEGYSVSREKKESFPLTVTSAQKNPTAFYLCASITHQLGHPEAFFGQGTRLTVV.

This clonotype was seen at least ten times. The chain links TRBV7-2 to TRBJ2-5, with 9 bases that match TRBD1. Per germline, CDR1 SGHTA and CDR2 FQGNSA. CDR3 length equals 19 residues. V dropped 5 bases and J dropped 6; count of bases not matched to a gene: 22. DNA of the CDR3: TGTGCCAGCAGCCATGTTGAAAGCCCCCCGGGACAGGGTTCGAAGACCCAGTACTTC. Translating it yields CASSHVESPPGQGSKTQYF.

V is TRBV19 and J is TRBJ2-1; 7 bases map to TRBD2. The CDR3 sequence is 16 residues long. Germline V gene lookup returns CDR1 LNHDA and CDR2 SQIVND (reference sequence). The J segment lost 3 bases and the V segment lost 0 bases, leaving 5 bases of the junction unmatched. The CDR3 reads CASSIDAGEGYNEQFF. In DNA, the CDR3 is TGTGCCAGTAGTATAGATGCGGGAGAAGGCTACAATGAGCAGTTCTTC.

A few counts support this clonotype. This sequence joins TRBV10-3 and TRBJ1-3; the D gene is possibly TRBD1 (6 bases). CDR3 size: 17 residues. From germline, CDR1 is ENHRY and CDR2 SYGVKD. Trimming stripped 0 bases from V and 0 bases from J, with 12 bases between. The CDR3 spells CAISESRQASSGNTIYF. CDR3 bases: TGTGCCATCAGTGAGTCCCGACAGGCAAGCTCTGGAAACACCATATATTTT.

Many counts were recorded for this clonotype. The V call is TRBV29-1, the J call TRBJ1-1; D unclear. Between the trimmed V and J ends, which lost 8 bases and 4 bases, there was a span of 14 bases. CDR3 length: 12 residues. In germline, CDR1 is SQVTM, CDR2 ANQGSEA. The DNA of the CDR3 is TGCAGCACGGGTGATCTTGGCACTGAAGCTTTCTTT. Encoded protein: CSTGDLGTEAFF.

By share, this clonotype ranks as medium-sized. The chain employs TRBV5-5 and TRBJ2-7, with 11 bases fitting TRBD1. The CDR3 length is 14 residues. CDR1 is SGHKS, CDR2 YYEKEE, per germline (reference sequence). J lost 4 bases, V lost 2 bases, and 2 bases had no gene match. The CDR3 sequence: CASSFGTGGYEQYF. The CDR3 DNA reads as TGTGCCAGCAGCTTCGGGACAGGGGGATACGAGCAGTACTTC.

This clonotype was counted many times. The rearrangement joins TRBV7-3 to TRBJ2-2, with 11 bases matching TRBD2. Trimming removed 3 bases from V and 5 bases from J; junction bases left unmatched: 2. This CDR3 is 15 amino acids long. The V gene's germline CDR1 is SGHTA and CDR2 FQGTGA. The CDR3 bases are TGTGCCAGCAGCTTGGGACTAGCGGCTACCGGGGAGCTGTTTTTT. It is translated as CASSLGLAATGELFF. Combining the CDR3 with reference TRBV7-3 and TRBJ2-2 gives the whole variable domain GAGVSQTPSNKVTEKGKYVELRCDPISGHTALYWYRQSLGQGPEFLIYFQGTGAADDSGLPNDRFFAVRPEGSVSTLKIQRTERGDSAVYLCASSLGLAATGELFFGEGSRLTVL.

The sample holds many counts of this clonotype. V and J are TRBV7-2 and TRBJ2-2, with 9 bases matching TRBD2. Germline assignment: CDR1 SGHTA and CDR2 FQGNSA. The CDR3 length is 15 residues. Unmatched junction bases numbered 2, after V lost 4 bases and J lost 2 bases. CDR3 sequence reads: CASSSSGANTGELFF. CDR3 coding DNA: TGTGCCAGCAGCTCTAGCGGGGCTAACACCGGGGAGCTGTTTTTT. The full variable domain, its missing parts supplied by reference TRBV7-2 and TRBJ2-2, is GAGVSQSPSNKVTEKGKDVELRCDPISGHTALYWYRQSLGQGLEFLIYFQGNSAPDKSGLPSDRFSAERTGGSVSTLTIQRTQQEDSAVYLCASSSSGANTGELFFGEGSRLTVL.

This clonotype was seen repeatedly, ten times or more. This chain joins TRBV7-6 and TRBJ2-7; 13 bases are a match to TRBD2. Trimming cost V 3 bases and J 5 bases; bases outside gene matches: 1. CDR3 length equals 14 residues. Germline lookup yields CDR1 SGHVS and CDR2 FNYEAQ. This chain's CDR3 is CASSLGTSGNEQYF. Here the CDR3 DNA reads TGTGCCAGCAGCTTGGGGACTAGCGGGAACGAGCAGTACTTC.

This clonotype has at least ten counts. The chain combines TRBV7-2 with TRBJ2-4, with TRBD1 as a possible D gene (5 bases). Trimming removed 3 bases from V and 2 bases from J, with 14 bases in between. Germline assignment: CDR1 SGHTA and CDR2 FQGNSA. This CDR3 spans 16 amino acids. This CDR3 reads CASSLVGEGPKNIQYF. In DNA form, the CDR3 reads TGTGCCAGCAGCTTGGTAGGGGAAGGGCCCAAAAACATTCAGTACTTC. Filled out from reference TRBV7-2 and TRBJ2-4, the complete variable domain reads GAGVSQSPSNKVTEKGKDVELRCDPISGHTALYWYRQSLGQGLEFLIYFQGNSAPDKSGLPSDRFSAERTGGSVSTLTIQRTQQEDSAVYLCASSLVGEGPKNIQYFGAGTRLSVL.

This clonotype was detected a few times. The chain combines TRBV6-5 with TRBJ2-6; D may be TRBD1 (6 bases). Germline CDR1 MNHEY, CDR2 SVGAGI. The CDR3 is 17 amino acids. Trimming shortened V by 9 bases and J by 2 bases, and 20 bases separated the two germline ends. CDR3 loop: CASGGLQGSAGANVLTF. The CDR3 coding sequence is TGTGCCAGTGGGGGATTACAGGGATCTGCTGGGGCCAACGTCCTGACTTTC.

CDR3 in amino acids: CASSKGLLSYEQYF. DNA for the CDR3: TGTGCCAGCAGTAAGGGACTCCTCTCCTACGAGCAGTACTTC. This rearrangement joins TRBV12-3 or TRBV12-4 to TRBJ2-7; D might be TRBD2 (6 bases). Between the trimmed V and J ends, which lost 5 bases and 0 bases, there was a span of 11 bases. The CDR3 is 14 residues long.

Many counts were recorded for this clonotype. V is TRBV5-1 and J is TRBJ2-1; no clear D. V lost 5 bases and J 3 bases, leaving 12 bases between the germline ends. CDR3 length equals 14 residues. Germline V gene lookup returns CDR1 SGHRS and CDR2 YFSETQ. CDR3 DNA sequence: TGCGCCAGCAGACCTACACGAGACTACAATGAGCAGTTCTTC. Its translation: CASRPTRDYNEQFF. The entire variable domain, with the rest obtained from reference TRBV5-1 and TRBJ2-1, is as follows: KAGVTQTPRYLIKTRGQQVTLSCSPISGHRSVSWYQQTPGQGLQFLFEYFSETQRNKGNFPGRFSGRQFSNSRSEMNVSTLELGDSALYLCASRPTRDYNEQFFGPGTRLTVL.

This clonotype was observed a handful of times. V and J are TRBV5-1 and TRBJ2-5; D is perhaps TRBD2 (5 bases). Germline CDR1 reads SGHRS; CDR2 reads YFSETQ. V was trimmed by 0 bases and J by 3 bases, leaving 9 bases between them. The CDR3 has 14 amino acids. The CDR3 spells CASSLAREKETQYF. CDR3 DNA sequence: TGCGCCAGCAGCTTGGCCCGGGAAAAAGAGACCCAGTACTTC.

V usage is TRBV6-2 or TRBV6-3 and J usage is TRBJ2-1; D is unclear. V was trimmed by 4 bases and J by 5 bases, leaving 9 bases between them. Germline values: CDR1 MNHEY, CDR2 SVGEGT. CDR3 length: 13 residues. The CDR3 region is CASSSLEHNEQFF. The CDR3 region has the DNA TGTGCCAGCAGTTCCTTAGAACACAATGAGCAGTTCTTC.

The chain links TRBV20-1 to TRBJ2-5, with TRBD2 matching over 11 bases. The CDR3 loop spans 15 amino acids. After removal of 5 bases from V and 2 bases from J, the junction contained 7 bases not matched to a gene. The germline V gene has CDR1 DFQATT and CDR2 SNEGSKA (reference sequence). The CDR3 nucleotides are TGCAGTGCTTCCCCACTAGCGGGGGATCAAGAGACCCAGTACTTC. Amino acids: CSASPLAGDQETQYF.